Below are 22 T cell receptor beta chains sequenced from a single sample in a study of OX40 agonist ivuxolimab in advanced cancers. The protocol was immunoSEQ multiplex PCR, while the TCRdb copy is restricted to in-frame clones and leaves out a portion. The data contain around 110,000 clones, 93% of them singletons. The sequenced sample was CD4+ or CD8+ T cells sorted from blood, obtained in a trial of the OX40 agonist ivuxolimab. The receptors stem from an adult with an advanced solid tumor such as melanoma, head and neck, liver or kidney cancer.

The rearrangement joins TRBV7-8 to TRBJ2-3; D is unresolved. Germline lookup yields CDR1 SGHVS and CDR2 FQNEAQ. Trimming removed 5 bases at V and 2 bases at J, with 11 bases between. The CDR3 runs 14 residues. The CDR3, as DNA: TGTGCCAGCAGCCCCGGCGGAGACACAGATACGCAGTATTTT. Amino acids: CASSPGGDTDTQYF.

This chain connects TRBV9 to TRBJ2-7, with TRBD1 identical over 10 bases. Germline CDR1 SGDLS, CDR2 YYNGEE. CDR3 size: 16 residues. The ends lost 5 bases at V and 2 bases at J; junction bases unmatched: 10. The CDR3 is CASSRRPGQGTYEQYF. CDR3 DNA: TGTGCCAGCAGTCGACGACCGGGACAGGGGACCTACGAGCAGTACTTC. Together with reference TRBV9 and TRBJ2-7, the CDR3 gives the full variable domain: DSGVTQTPKHLITATGQRVTLRCSPRSGDLSVYWYQQSLDQGLQFLIQYYNGEERAKGNILERFSAQQFPDLHSELNLSSLELGDSALYFCASSRRPGQGTYEQYFGPGTRLTVT.

This clone was found a few times. The J gene is TRBJ1-1, the V gene TRBV7-2; 7 nucleotides agree with TRBD1. Germline lookup yields CDR1 SGHTA and CDR2 FQGNSA. Trimming cost V 5 bases and J 0 bases; bases outside gene matches: 3. The CDR3 loop spans 14 amino acids. In DNA form, the CDR3 reads TGTGCCAGCAGCAGGGACAGCATGAACACTGAAGCTTTCTTT. Translated: CASSRDSMNTEAFF.

V gene TRBV6-1 combines with J gene TRBJ2-3, with 7 bases aligning to TRBD2. J gave up 2 bases and V 11 bases, and 10 bases lay outside the gene matches. This CDR3 region has 14 residues. Germline loops: CDR1 MNHNS, CDR2 SASEGT. CDR3: CAGGKAGLTDTQYF. The CDR3 DNA sequence: TGTGCCGGGGGAAAAGCGGGGCTCACAGATACGCAGTATTTT.

J is TRBJ2-5 and V is TRBV11-3; weak D call: TRBD1 (5 bases). This CDR3 is built from 15 residues. V was pared by 1 base and J by 2 bases, with 11 bases between. CDR1 and CDR2 (germline): SGHNT, YENEEA. The CDR3: CASSLGRQKQETQYF. The CDR3 DNA follows: TGTGCCAGCAGCTTAGGTCGACAGAAGCAAGAGACCCAGTACTTC.

The chain couples TRBV6-6 to TRBJ2-5, with D possibly matching TRBD1 (6 bases). The germline V and J ends were trimmed by 7 bases and 5 bases, with 17 bases remaining between them. From germline, CDR1 is MNHNY and CDR2 SVGAGI (reference sequence). CDR3 length: 14 amino acids. CDR3 protein: CASKKDGGSETQYF. Here the CDR3 DNA reads TGTGCCAGCAAAAAAGATGGGGGCTCGGAGACCCAGTACTTC.

The chain carries TRBV6-6 and TRBJ2-3; D gene unclear. Trimming removed 8 bases from V and 5 bases from J, with 11 bases in between. The CDR3 runs 12 residues. Germline CDR1 reads MNHNY; CDR2 reads SVGAGI (reference sequence). The CDR3 sequence is CASSARGDTQYF. In DNA form, the CDR3 reads TGTGCCAGCTCAGCTCGAGGAGATACGCAGTATTTT.

V gene TRBV6-1 combines with J gene TRBJ2-7; possibly TRBD2 for D (6 bases). The ends were cut back, 0 bases at V and 3 bases at J, with 15 bases in the middle. CDR3 length equals 16 residues. The germline gives CDR1 MNHNS, CDR2 SASEGT. As DNA, the CDR3 is TGTGCCAGCAGTGAAGCGCGGGGACTTAGGAACTACGAGCAGTACTTC. Its translation: CASSEARGLRNYEQYF.

This clone was seen once. The chain has TRBV5-1 and TRBJ2-2; 8 nucleotides match TRBD1. Unmatched junction bases numbered 12, after V lost 1 base and J lost 4 bases. The CDR3 has 18 amino acids. From germline, CDR1 is SGHRS and CDR2 YFSETQ. The chain's CDR3 is CASSLRPPGGAGTGELFF. The CDR3 region has the DNA TGCGCCAGCAGCTTGAGGCCCCCAGGGGGCGCGGGCACCGGGGAGCTGTTTTTT.

This clone has just one count. The CDR3 nucleotides are TGTGCCAGCAGTGACGGGGCCCGGTGGGAAGCTTTCTTT. The encoded protein is CASSDGARWEAFF. This chain joins TRBV2 and TRBJ1-1; tentatively, D is TRBD1 (5 bases). The CDR3 loop spans 13 amino acids. The V end was cut by 3 bases, the J end by 8 bases, with 13 bases between. CDR1 SNHLY and CDR2 FYNNEI come from the germline V gene.

The chain employs TRBV7-2 and TRBJ2-1, with 9 bases aligning to TRBD2. With 5 bases clipped from V and 0 bases from J, the junction kept 5 bases outside the gene matches. This CDR3 contains 16 residues. Per the germline V gene, CDR1 is SGHTA and CDR2 is FQGNSA. DNA for the CDR3: TGTGCCAGCAGCCCCACACTAGCGGGCTCCTACAATGAGCAGTTCTTC. Amino acid sequence: CASSPTLAGSYNEQFF.

This chain joins TRBV5-1 and TRBJ2-7, with D unclear. The CDR3 has 17 amino acids. CDR1 and CDR2 from the germline V gene are SGHRS and YFSETQ. Trimming shortened V by 2 bases and J by 7 bases, and 25 bases separated the two germline ends. The CDR3 DNA reads TGCGCCAGCAGCTTCAACTCAGAGTCACGGCTGCTGGGGGAGCAGTACTTC. This codes for CASSFNSESRLLGEQYF.

This clone turned up a few times. V is TRBV2 and J is TRBJ1-2; 8 bases line up with TRBD1. This CDR3 is built from 13 residues. The junction had 6 bases not matched to a gene; V was cut back by 4 bases and J by 8 bases. Germline CDR1 and CDR2: SNHLY and FYNNEI. CDR3 amino acids: CASSARGLAGYTF. The CDR3 DNA is TGTGCCAGCAGTGCCAGGGGGCTTGCGGGCTACACCTTC.

This clone was detected only once. The CDR3 is CASSVVTGSSYNEQFF. As DNA, the CDR3 is TGTGCCAGCAGCGTCGTCACAGGGAGCTCCTACAATGAGCAGTTCTTC. The chain recombines TRBV5-5 with TRBJ2-1, with D perhaps matching TRBD1 (6 bases). CDR1 and CDR2 (germline): SGHKS, YYEKEE (reference sequence). V shed 4 bases and J shed 0 bases, with 14 bases lying between them. This CDR3 is 16 amino acids long.

The chain is built from TRBV5-5 and TRBJ2-4, with 11 bases aligning to TRBD2. The CDR3 consists of 14 residues. Unmatched junction bases numbered 5, after V lost 4 bases and J lost 8 bases. Germline V gene lookup returns CDR1 SGHKS and CDR2 YYEKEE (reference sequence). The CDR3 spells CASSAGTSGDIQYF. CDR3 sequence (DNA): TGTGCCAGCAGCGCGGGGACTAGCGGTGACATTCAGTACTTC.

J is TRBJ1-1 and V is TRBV28; the D gene is possibly TRBD1 (5 bases). Trimming removed 2 bases from V and 1 base from J, with 17 bases in between. Germline V CDR1 and CDR2: MDHEN, SYDVKM. The CDR3 is 17 amino acids. CDR3: CASSLAPEGRGNTEAFF. As DNA, the CDR3 is TGTGCCAGCAGTTTAGCCCCCGAGGGGAGGGGGAACACTGAAGCTTTCTTT.

The V gene is TRBV6-6, the J gene TRBJ1-5; D uncertain. The ends were cut back, 6 bases at V and 0 bases at J, with 12 bases in the middle. Germline V lookup: CDR1 MNHNY, CDR2 SVGAGI (reference sequence). This CDR3 is 15 amino acids long. DNA for the CDR3: TGTGCCAGCAGCCGCGCAGGTGATAGCAATCAGCCCCAGCATTTT. It translates to CASSRAGDSNQPQHF.

The chain uses TRBV30 and TRBJ1-6; 8 bases agree with TRBD1. After removal of 3 bases from V and 9 bases from J, the junction contained 10 bases not matched to a gene. This CDR3 spans 15 amino acids. Germline V gene lookup returns CDR1 GTSNPN and CDR2 SVGIG (reference sequence). In nucleotides, the CDR3 is TGTGCCTGGAGCCTACCGGGACAGGCGGGTTCACCCCTCCACTTT. As protein: CAWSLPGQAGSPLHF.

This clone was observed once. The chain joins TRBV7-6 to TRBJ2-1, with D unresolved. The CDR3 spans 15 residues. V was trimmed by 5 bases and J by 4 bases, leaving 15 bases between them. CDR1 and CDR2 (germline): SGHVS, FNYEAQ. CDR3 sequence: CASSPRQTPYNEQFF. The CDR3 DNA is TGTGCCAGCAGCCCCCGCCAGACCCCTTACAATGAGCAGTTCTTC.

This chain joins TRBV5-1 and TRBJ2-3, with 7 bases fitting TRBD1. With 4 bases clipped from V and 2 bases from J, the junction kept 4 bases outside the gene matches. CDR1 is SGHRS, CDR2 YFSETQ, per germline. This CDR3 region has 14 residues. CDR3: CASSVGQTTDTQYF. The CDR3 nucleotides read TGCGCCAGCAGCGTGGGACAGACCACAGATACGCAGTATTTT.

This sequence joins TRBV5-1 and TRBJ2-7, with D possibly TRBD2 on 7 matching bases. V dropped 4 bases and J dropped 7 bases, with 27 bases sitting between them. CDR3 length: 17 amino acids. Germline V gene lookup returns CDR1 SGHRS and CDR2 YFSETQ. CDR3 nucleotide sequence: TGCGCCAGCAGCCGTACCGTCGGAGGGGGGGGCGCAGGGGAGCAGTACTTC. Amino acids: CASSRTVGGGGAGEQYF.

The gene calls are TRBV12-5 and TRBJ1-4; D unresolved. Trimming took 4 bases from V and 0 from J, leaving 6 bases between them. There are 14 residues in the CDR3. Germline V gene lookup returns CDR1 LGHNT and CDR2 FRNRAP. The DNA of the CDR3 is TGTGCTAGTGGTTCGGATGCAACTAATGAAAAACTGTTTTTT. This encodes CASGSDATNEKLFF.